The 28 T cell receptor beta chains in this list originate from one sample, sequenced in a study of cytotoxic CD8 clonotypes in ibrutinib-treated CLL. The table came from immunoSEQ multiplex PCR; TCRdb's copy has only in-frame clones and leaves some out. The sample has 160,000 or so clones; around nine tenths are singletons. The sequenced sample was PBMCs, obtained at disease progression, from a patient treated with ibrutinib. Receptor source: a human donor with chronic lymphocytic leukemia.

The V call is TRBV7-9, the J call TRBJ2-7; D remains unclear. V lost 0 bases to trimming and J lost 6 bases, with 9 bases between them. CDR1 is SEHNR, CDR2 FQNEAQ, per germline (reference sequence). The CDR3 loop spans 13 amino acids. The DNA for the CDR3 is TGTGCCAGCAGCTTAGCCGCGGTGGGCGAGCAGTACTTC. Protein: CASSLAAVGEQYF.

This chain joins TRBV9 and TRBJ1-1; possibly TRBD1 for D (5 bases). The CDR3 totals 14 residues. The V end was cut by 1 base, the J end by 0 bases, with 7 bases between. Looked up from germline, CDR1 is SGDLS and CDR2 is YYNGEE. DNA of the CDR3: TGTGCCAGCAGCGTACGGGGGTTGAACACTGAAGCTTTCTTT. It codes for CASSVRGLNTEAFF.

This clone was seen only once. The chain couples TRBV27 to TRBJ2-7; D may match TRBD1 or TRBD2 (5 bases each). Germline V gene data show CDR1 as MNHEY and CDR2 as SMNVEV (reference sequence). Trimming removed 6 bases at V and 4 bases at J, with 16 bases between. This CDR3 is 14 amino acids long. In DNA, the CDR3 is TGTGCCAGCAGGGATGGGGGATGGATTTACGAGCAGTACTTC. The encoded protein is CASRDGGWIYEQYF.

This sequence joins TRBV29-1 and TRBJ1-4; D uncertain. In germline, CDR1 is SQVTM, CDR2 ANQGSEA. V lost 5 bases to trimming and J lost 4 bases, with 11 bases between them. The CDR3 consists of 13 residues. CDR3 protein: CSVLSAFNEKLFF. CDR3 nucleotide sequence: TGCAGCGTTCTAAGCGCATTTAATGAAAAACTGTTTTTT.

The V call is TRBV5-1, the J call TRBJ2-7; the match to TRBD1 covers 9 bases. The length of the CDR3 is 14 residues. CDR1 and CDR2 (germline): SGHRS, YFSETQ. The junction had 7 bases not matched to a gene; V was cut back by 3 bases and J by 6 bases. The CDR3: CASSSRDRASEQYF. The DNA for the CDR3 is TGCGCCAGCAGCTCCCGGGACAGGGCTTCCGAGCAGTACTTC. Using reference TRBV5-1 and TRBJ2-7 for the parts outside the CDR3, the full variable domain is KAGVTQTPRYLIKTRGQQVTLSCSPISGHRSVSWYQQTPGQGLQFLFEYFSETQRNKGNFPGRFSGRQFSNSRSEMNVSTLELGDSALYLCASSSRDRASEQYFGPGTRLTVT.

The chain uses TRBV30 and TRBJ2-4; D is unclear. This CDR3 is built from 13 residues. The germline V and J ends were trimmed by 3 bases and 6 bases, with 12 bases remaining between them. CDR1 is GTSNPN, CDR2 SVGIG, per germline (reference sequence). The chain's CDR3 is CAWRNPGRNIQYF. CDR3 in DNA: TGTGCCTGGAGGAACCCGGGCAGAAACATTCAGTACTTC. Variable domain in full (rest from reference TRBV30 and TRBJ2-4): SQTIHQWPATLVQPVGSPLSLECTVEGTSNPNLYWYRQAAGRGLQLLFYSVGIGQISSEVPQNLSASRPQDRQFILSSKKLLLSDSGFYLCAWRNPGRNIQYFGAGTRLSVL.

This clone appeared a few times. The genes are TRBV5-4 and TRBJ1-1; possibly TRBD1 for D (5 bases). The CDR3 covers 12 residues. Trimming pared 3 bases from V and 9 bases from J, leaving 12 bases between. Germline lookup yields CDR1 SGHNT and CDR2 YYREEE (reference sequence). As DNA, the CDR3 is TGTGCCAGCAGCTCAGGGCCCGGGAAAGCTTTCTTT. As protein: CASSSGPGKAFF.

The rearrangement uses TRBV9 and TRBJ2-3, with 10 positions matching TRBD1. Germline CDR1 reads SGDLS; CDR2 reads YYNGEE. J gave up 3 bases and V 4 bases, and 5 bases lay outside the gene matches. This CDR3 contains 15 residues. The CDR3 DNA follows: TGTGCCAGCAGCTCCCGGACAGGGGGTACAGATACGCAGTATTTT. This translates into CASSSRTGGTDTQYF.

This clone was seen a handful of times. The V gene is TRBV29-1, the J gene TRBJ2-1, with no clear D. Germline V lookup: CDR1 SQVTM, CDR2 ANQGSEA. The V and J ends lost 5 bases and 9 bases respectively, with 11 bases between them. The CDR3 extends over 11 amino acids. The CDR3 reads CSVPSIREQFF. The CDR3 bases are TGCAGCGTTCCGAGTATACGTGAGCAGTTCTTC.

The chain couples TRBV19 to TRBJ1-2; the D gene is possibly TRBD1 (5 bases). Trimming left V 3 bases short and J 10 bases short, with 18 bases between. Germline lookup yields CDR1 LNHDA and CDR2 SQIVND (reference sequence). This CDR3 contains 14 residues. Written as DNA, the CDR3 is TGTGCCAGTAGTATCTCTGGGGTTGGGGGGGACTACACCTTC. Its protein product is CASSISGVGGDYTF.

The chain employs TRBV19 and TRBJ2-2; 10 nucleotides agree with TRBD1. Germline V gene lookup returns CDR1 LNHDA and CDR2 SQIVND (reference sequence). The CDR3 has 13 amino acids. V was pared by 6 bases and J by 7 bases, with 2 bases of the junction left unmatched. The DNA of the CDR3 is TGTGCCAGTAGAGGACAGGGGGGCGGGGAGCTGTTTTTT. Translated: CASRGQGGGELFF.

The chain carries TRBV6-4 and TRBJ1-5, with D maybe TRBD1 (5 bases). Germline V gene sequence: CDR1 MRHNA, CDR2 SNTAGT. V lost 3 bases and J lost 4, with 7 bases in between. This CDR3 comprises 13 residues. The DNA of the CDR3 is TGTGCCAGCAGTGAGGGGCCGAATCAGCCCCAGCATTTT. Translated, it gives CASSEGPNQPQHF.

The chain has TRBV7-8 and TRBJ1-1, with TRBD1 matching over 9 bases. Unmatched junction bases numbered 6, after V lost 4 bases and J lost 0 bases. The germline V gene has CDR1 SGHVS and CDR2 FQNEAQ. The CDR3 sequence is 16 residues long. The CDR3 is CASSSNRGPMNTEAFF. Here the CDR3 DNA reads TGTGCCAGCAGCTCAAACAGGGGGCCTATGAACACTGAAGCTTTCTTT.

The chain carries TRBV2 and TRBJ2-5, with D tentatively TRBD2 (6 bases). V was trimmed by 6 bases and J by 5 bases, leaving 22 bases between them. Per germline, CDR1 SNHLY and CDR2 FYNNEI. The CDR3 totals 16 residues. Here the CDR3 reads CASRTRRQGSGETQYF. The CDR3 region has the DNA TGTGCCAGCAGAACCCGGCGGCAGGGAAGCGGGGAGACCCAGTACTTC.

The chain combines TRBV9 with TRBJ2-7, with 9 bases identical to TRBD2. This CDR3 has 17 residues. Germline trimming cut 0 bases from V and 2 bases from J; bases unmatched to any gene: 9. The germline V gene has CDR1 SGDLS and CDR2 YYNGEE. The CDR3 region is CASSVADGSGSPYEQYF. As DNA, the CDR3 is TGTGCCAGCAGCGTAGCTGATGGTAGCGGGAGTCCCTACGAGCAGTACTTC. The variable domain in full, with the rest retrieved from reference TRBV9 and TRBJ2-7, is DSGVTQTPKHLITATGQRVTLRCSPRSGDLSVYWYQQSLDQGLQFLIQYYNGEERAKGNILERFSAQQFPDLHSELNLSSLELGDSALYFCASSVADGSGSPYEQYFGPGTRLTVT.

The V and J genes are TRBV27 and TRBJ2-5; D is possibly TRBD1 (6 bases). CDR3 length: 13 amino acids. The germline V gene encodes CDR1 MNHEY and CDR2 SMNVEV (reference sequence). Trimming shortened V by 3 bases and J by 6 bases, and 11 bases separated the two germline ends. CDR3 nucleotide sequence: TGTGCCAGCAGTTTGGGCAGGGGACAGACCCAGTACTTC. It codes for CASSLGRGQTQYF.

The chain joins TRBV27 to TRBJ1-5; D is undetermined. V gave up 5 bases and J gave up 7 bases, with 12 bases separating them. Looked up from germline, CDR1 is MNHEY and CDR2 is SMNVEV (reference sequence). The CDR3 is made up of 13 amino acids. The DNA for the CDR3 is TGTGCCAGCAGTACCGTGGTTTGGCAGCCCCAGCATTTT. The encoded protein is CASSTVVWQPQHF.

The V gene is TRBV28, the J gene TRBJ2-5; D tentatively reads TRBD1 or TRBD2 (5 bases each). V lost 0 bases, J lost 4 bases, and 12 bases lay in between. The CDR3 is 15 residues long. Per the germline V gene, CDR1 is MDHEN and CDR2 is SYDVKM. CDR3 nucleotide sequence: TGTGCCAGCAGTTTATGGGTTCAGGGAGCAGAGACCCAGTACTTC. Protein: CASSLWVQGAETQYF.

V usage is TRBV10-3 and J usage is TRBJ1-2; tentatively, D is TRBD1 (5 bases). This CDR3 has 15 amino acids. Per germline, CDR1 ENHRY and CDR2 SYGVKD. Trimming removed 0 bases at V and 8 bases at J, with 16 bases between. The CDR3 protein is CAISESNRGVGGYTF. CDR3 DNA sequence: TGTGCCATCAGTGAGTCGAATAGGGGAGTTGGAGGCTACACCTTC.

This clone was recorded only once. The chain has TRBV27 and TRBJ2-2; 9 bases are shared with TRBD1. Trimming removed 6 bases from V and 3 bases from J; junction bases left unmatched: 8. This CDR3 region has 16 residues. Germline V gene data show CDR1 as MNHEY and CDR2 as SMNVEV (reference sequence). CDR3 residues: CASRRTGTGHTGELFF. The CDR3 DNA is TGTGCCAGCAGAAGAACCGGGACAGGGCACACCGGGGAGCTGTTTTTT.

This clone is deemed large. This sample includes further DNA sequences coding for the same CDR3. The V call is TRBV5-4, the J call TRBJ2-7; perhaps TRBD2 as D (6 bases). With 3 bases removed from V and 1 base from J, the gap between germline ends came to 17 bases. Germline loops: CDR1 SGHNT, CDR2 YYREEE (reference sequence). The CDR3 loop spans 16 amino acids. CDR3 nucleotide sequence: TGTGCCAGCAGCTCGCCAGGGACGGGAGAATCCTACGAGCAGTACTTC. It codes for CASSSPGTGESYEQYF.

The chain couples TRBV29-1 to TRBJ2-7; TRBD1 agrees at 9 bases. The CDR3 totals 12 residues. After removal of 4 bases from V and 5 bases from J, the junction contained 3 bases not matched to a gene. The germline CDR1 and CDR2 sequences are SQVTM and ANQGSEA. CDR3: CSVGDRAHEQYF. Here the CDR3 DNA reads TGCAGCGTTGGGGACAGGGCCCACGAGCAGTACTTC.

The V and J genes are TRBV5-8 and TRBJ1-2, with D tentatively TRBD1 (6 bases). V lost 0 bases and J lost 4, with 7 bases in between. CDR1 is SGHTS and CDR2 is YDEGEE in the germline V gene. The CDR3 totals 13 residues. The CDR3 DNA sequence: TGTGCCAGCAGCTTGGGCAGGGGCTATGGCTACACCTTC. It translates to CASSLGRGYGYTF.

J is TRBJ2-7 and V is TRBV7-2; no reliable D call. The CDR3 contains 15 residues. Germline CDR1 SGHTA, CDR2 FQGNSA. V lost 3 bases to trimming and J lost 3 bases, with 15 bases between them. The chain's CDR3 is CASSFGPPINYEQYF. CDR3 in DNA: TGTGCCAGCAGCTTTGGGCCTCCAATAAACTACGAGCAGTACTTC. Variable domain in full (rest from reference TRBV7-2 and TRBJ2-7): GAGVSQSPSNKVTEKGKDVELRCDPISGHTALYWYRQSLGQGLEFLIYFQGNSAPDKSGLPSDRFSAERTGGSVSTLTIQRTQQEDSAVYLCASSFGPPINYEQYFGPGTRLTVT.

The V call is TRBV2, the J call TRBJ2-3, with TRBD2 matching over 13 bases. Germline values: CDR1 SNHLY, CDR2 FYNNEI. The CDR3 length is 14 residues. V was clipped by 5 bases and J by 6 bases; unmatched bases: 2. CDR3 sequence (DNA): TGTGCCAGCAGTAAACTAGCGGGAGGGGATACGCAGTATTTT. It is translated as CASSKLAGGDTQYF.

The chain links TRBV6-6 to TRBJ2-7; TRBD2 matches 7 bases. Germline-derived CDR1 and CDR2 are MNHNY and SVGAGI (reference sequence). The CDR3 contains 16 residues. Losses at the gene ends were 0 bases for V and 0 bases for J; bases not matched to a gene: 5. As DNA, the CDR3 is TGTGCCAGCAGTTACTCGATGCGGGGGAGCTCCTACGAGCAGTACTTC. Residues: CASSYSMRGSSYEQYF.

The chain combines TRBV29-1 with TRBJ2-3, with D hard to call. V was clipped by 4 bases and J by 0 bases, with 8 bases between them. CDR3 length equals 13 residues. Looked up from germline, CDR1 is SQVTM and CDR2 is ANQGSEA. The CDR3, as DNA: TGCAGCGTTGGTCACACTAGCACAGATACGCAGTATTTT. It codes for CSVGHTSTDTQYF.

This chain joins TRBV28 and TRBJ1-5; D gene unclear. Germline CDR1 is MDHEN and CDR2 is SYDVKM. V lost 5 bases and J 3 bases, leaving 5 bases between the germline ends. The CDR3 has 12 amino acids. CDR3 protein: CASSRNNQPQHF. The CDR3 bases are TGTGCCAGCAGTCGTAACAATCAGCCCCAGCATTTT.